The 3 T cell receptor beta chains given below trace back to one sample, sequenced in a study of shared clonotypes between healthy human individuals (TCRdb year 2020). CD8 naive samples consisted of CD45RO-negative cells that were positively selected for CCR7, yielding a CD45RA+CCR7+ population without TemRA cells. Library method: the immunoSEQ multiplex PCR assay. Here the immuneACCESS table is served through TCRdb, limited to in-frame sequences with V and J called. Missing clones are a known gap in these copies; in checked studies unresolved V genes cover under half, and the rest lacks a known reason. This sample gives roughly 2.1 million clones in total; about 92% of them show up just once. Together, the top ten hold about 1.8% of the sample. The sequenced sample consisted of naive CD8+ T cells from PBMCs. According to the study, the label for this sample's cell subset or site signals: CD45RA+CCR7+. These receptors originate from a young man in good health. Some clones in this sample may be carry-over from other donors' samples.

In nucleotides, the CDR3 is TGTGCCAGCAGTTTACGCGCAGGGGGCTCCTCTTATGGCTACACCTTC. This codes for CASSLRAGGSSYGYTF. The chain carries TRBV27 and TRBJ1-2; TRBD1 aligns across 8 bases. With V trimmed by 2 bases and J by 5 bases, 10 bases remained unmatched. Germline assignment: CDR1 MNHEY and CDR2 SMNVEV (reference sequence). The CDR3 runs to 16 residues.

The chain has TRBV11-2 and TRBJ2-6; D gene ambiguous. CDR1 is SGHAT and CDR2 is FQNNGV in the germline V gene. V was trimmed by 2 bases and J by 0 bases, leaving 5 bases between them. The CDR3 sequence is 15 residues long. CDR3 in DNA: TGTGCCAGCAGCTTAATCGGCTCTGGGGCCAACGTCCTGACTTTC. Its translation is CASSLIGSGANVLTF.

The V and J genes are TRBV27 and TRBJ2-7; D might be TRBD1 or TRBD2, each matching 5 bases. CDR3 length: 14 residues. Trimming cost V 9 bases and J 4 bases, with 19 bases left between them. CDR1 MNHEY and CDR2 SMNVEV come from the germline V gene (reference sequence). CDR3 DNA sequence: TGTGCCAGTGGCTTGGGACCATTGTATTACGAGCAGTACTTC. Translating it yields CASGLGPLYYEQYF.